These 25 T cell receptor beta chains were all obtained from the same sample, sequenced in a study of STAT5B mutations in CD4+ large granular lymphocyte leukemia. TCRdb's copy holds only in-frame clones and misses some; the assay was immunoSEQ multiplex PCR. This table holds fewer than 40,000 clones, 78% found once. Source material: CD4+ T cells from blood buffy coats. These receptors came from a human donor in good health.

This chain uses TRBV18 with TRBJ2-1; 9 nucleotides agree with TRBD2. Germline V gene data show CDR1 as KGHSH and CDR2 as LQKENI. The junction had 8 bases not matched to a gene; V was cut back by 6 bases and J by 5 bases. This CDR3 contains 15 residues. The DNA of the CDR3 is TGTGCCAGCTCCTTGATAGCGGGGGTCAACAATGAGCAGTTCTTC. Amino acid sequence: CASSLIAGVNNEQFF.

The chain employs TRBV4-1 and TRBJ2-7; tentative D call: TRBD1 (5 bases). The CDR3 contains 17 residues. Germline CDR1 reads MGHRA; CDR2 reads YSYEKL. The germline V and J ends were trimmed by 1 base and 0 bases, with 16 bases remaining between them. This CDR3 is CASSQGRIGATSYEQYF. The CDR3 nucleotides are TGCGCCAGCAGCCAAGGAAGAATAGGGGCTACCTCCTACGAGCAGTACTTC.

This clone is a singleton in its sample. This rearrangement joins TRBV4-3 to TRBJ1-2, with 9 bases fitting TRBD1. The germline V gene has CDR1 LGHNA and CDR2 YSLEER. This CDR3 contains 15 residues. The V segment lost 0 bases and the J segment 5 bases; nucleotides outside the gene matches: 4. DNA of the CDR3: TGCGCCAGCAGCCAAGATGGGGACAGGGTATATGGCTACACCTTC. Translation gives CASSQDGDRVYGYTF.

This clone came up once. This chain connects TRBV10-3 to TRBJ2-2; D unclear. Germline CDR1 is ENHRY and CDR2 is SYGVKD. The CDR3 contains 15 residues. Trimming took off 5 bases at V and 1 base at J, with 11 bases between the two ends. This CDR3 reads CAISKDQLNTGELFF. DNA for the CDR3: TGTGCCATCAGTAAAGACCAGCTGAACACCGGGGAGCTGTTTTTT.

The chain employs TRBV7-2 and TRBJ2-5, with no clear D. This CDR3 has 11 amino acids. Germline CDR1 is SGHTA and CDR2 is FQGNSA. Trimming left V 1 base short and J 5 bases short, with 2 bases between. The CDR3 DNA follows: TGTGCCAGCAGCTTAGTCGAGACCCAGTACTTC. Protein sequence: CASSLVETQYF.

The chain recombines TRBV11-3 with TRBJ2-3; TRBD1 agrees at 8 bases. Germline CDR1 is SGHNT and CDR2 is YENEEA. The V and J ends lost 5 bases and 6 bases, in that order; junction bases with no gene match: 7. The CDR3 has 14 amino acids. CDR3 nucleotide sequence: TGTGCCAGCAGCCCCGGACAGGGTGACGATACGCAGTATTTT. It encodes CASSPGQGDDTQYF.

This clone has more than one count but fewer than ten. CDR3 protein: CASRGDSGTGANVLTF. CDR3 coding DNA: TGCGCCAGCAGAGGGGATTCGGGAACTGGGGCCAACGTCCTGACTTTC. This sequence joins TRBV5-1 and TRBJ2-6, with D tentatively TRBD1 or TRBD2 (5 bases each). CDR3 length equals 16 residues. Per the germline V gene, CDR1 is SGHRS and CDR2 is YFSETQ. V shed 5 bases and J shed 2 bases, with 14 bases lying between them.

V usage is TRBV18 and J usage is TRBJ2-5; D remains unclear. Germline V gene lookup returns CDR1 KGHSH and CDR2 LQKENI. The CDR3 covers 12 residues. The ends were cut back, 6 bases at V and 5 bases at J, with 10 bases in the middle. CDR3 region: CASSSLGETQYF. For the CDR3, the DNA is TGTGCCAGCTCCAGCCTCGGTGAGACCCAGTACTTC.

This chain joins TRBV7-9 and TRBJ1-3; weak D call: TRBD1 (6 bases). The CDR3 runs to 12 residues. Per the germline V gene, CDR1 is SEHNR and CDR2 is FQNEAQ (reference sequence). The germline V and J ends were trimmed by 3 bases and 7 bases, with 7 bases remaining between them. This CDR3 reads CASSFTGNTIYF. Here the CDR3 DNA reads TGTGCCAGCAGCTTCACAGGGAACACCATATATTTT.

The CDR3 protein is CASSLGGTRSDIQYF. In DNA form, the CDR3 reads TGTGCCAGCAGCCTCGGGGGGACAAGGTCAGACATTCAGTACTTC. The V gene is TRBV7-2, the J gene TRBJ2-4, with D perhaps TRBD2 (7 bases). Deletions cut 5 bases from V and 8 bases from J, with 19 bases between. CDR1 and CDR2 (germline): SGHTA, FQGNSA. This CDR3 has 15 residues.

In DNA, the CDR3 is TGTGCCAGCGCTCGTCGGGGGGGCAACGGGGAGCTGTTTTTT. Translated, it gives CASARRGGNGELFF. The chain has TRBV28 and TRBJ2-2; the match to TRBD2 covers 8 bases. This CDR3 is built from 14 residues. Trimming at V came to 8 bases and at J to 7 bases, leaving 9 bases not matched to a gene. The germline gives CDR1 MDHEN, CDR2 SYDVKM.

V gene TRBV19 combines with J gene TRBJ2-5, with D possibly TRBD2 on 6 matching bases. CDR1 LNHDA and CDR2 SQIVND come from the germline V gene (reference sequence). Trimming removed 1 base from V and 5 bases from J, with 11 bases in between. The CDR3 spans 14 residues. CDR3 residues: CASSIGPGEETQYF. DNA for the CDR3: TGTGCCAGTAGTATAGGGCCGGGGGAGGAGACCCAGTACTTC.

This clone has just one count. This sequence joins TRBV7-9 and TRBJ2-1; 9 nucleotides agree with TRBD2. This CDR3 region has 15 residues. Germline assignment: CDR1 SEHNR and CDR2 FQNEAQ (reference sequence). V trimming: 6 bases; J trimming: 0 bases; junction bases outside the gene matches: 3. As DNA, the CDR3 is TGTGCCAGCAGACGTAGCGGGAGCTCCTACAATGAGCAGTTCTTC. Encoded protein: CASRRSGSSYNEQFF.

CDR3 DNA: TGTGCCAGCAGCTTAGTTGACCGCCTCATAGGGTCTGGAAACACCATATATTTT. Protein sequence: CASSLVDRLIGSGNTIYF. This chain uses TRBV7-8 with TRBJ1-3; no clear D. Germline V gene lookup returns CDR1 SGHVS and CDR2 FQNEAQ. The CDR3 has 18 residues. Trimming pared 1 base from V and 1 base from J, leaving 17 bases between.

The chain is built from TRBV28 and TRBJ2-5; D gene unclear. Trimming shortened V by 5 bases and J by 1 base, and 11 bases separated the two germline ends. The CDR3 is 14 amino acids. Germline-derived CDR1 and CDR2 are MDHEN and SYDVKM. The CDR3 DNA reads as TGTGCCAGCAGTCCTCGGGTTGGCCAAGAGACCCAGTACTTC. This codes for CASSPRVGQETQYF.

The chain carries TRBV30 and TRBJ1-5, with D unresolved. This CDR3 region has 14 residues. The ends were cut back, 2 bases at V and 3 bases at J, with 11 bases in the middle. Germline V gene sequence: CDR1 GTSNPN, CDR2 SVGIG (reference sequence). CDR3 protein: CAWSPREYNQPQHF. The CDR3 DNA is TGTGCCTGGAGTCCCCGGGAGTACAATCAGCCCCAGCATTTT.

DNA of the CDR3: TGTGCCTGGACTTCAGGGGGGGCATTAAAAAAACTGTTTTTT. Protein sequence: CAWTSGGALKKLFF. The chain uses TRBV30 and TRBJ1-4; 7 nucleotides line up with TRBD1. V was pared by 4 bases and J by 9 bases, with 11 bases of the junction left unmatched. Looked up from germline, CDR1 is GTSNPN and CDR2 is SVGIG (reference sequence). This CDR3 has 14 amino acids.

V gene TRBV11-3 combines with J gene TRBJ2-5, with a weak D call TRBD1 (5 bases). V shed 3 bases and J shed 5 bases, with 13 bases lying between them. The V gene's germline CDR1 is SGHNT and CDR2 YENEEA. The CDR3 has 14 residues. DNA for the CDR3: TGTGCCAGCAGCTTGGCAGGGCCGGGTGAGACCCAGTACTTC. Translated: CASSLAGPGETQYF.

The V call is TRBV30, the J call TRBJ2-7, with 12 bases that match TRBD2. Germline values: CDR1 GTSNPN, CDR2 SVGIG (reference sequence). This CDR3 comprises 15 residues. Unmatched junction bases numbered 5, after V lost 2 bases and J lost 3 bases. The CDR3 protein is CAWSPTSGSLYEQYF. CDR3 coding DNA: TGTGCCTGGAGTCCGACTAGCGGGAGCCTCTACGAGCAGTACTTC.

The chain links TRBV5-4 to TRBJ1-1; the match to TRBD1 covers 8 bases. The CDR3 is 16 residues long. Looked up from germline, CDR1 is SGHNT and CDR2 is YYREEE (reference sequence). The CDR3 reads CATFYRGGIQNTEAFF. CDR3 sequence (DNA): TGTGCTACCTTTTACAGGGGGGGAATCCAGAACACTGAAGCTTTCTTT.

The V and J genes are TRBV7-8 and TRBJ2-2; D is unclear. Looked up from germline, CDR1 is SGHVS and CDR2 is FQNEAQ. This CDR3 is 15 amino acids long. Trimming took 3 bases from V and 4 from J, leaving 12 bases between them. CDR3 DNA: TGTGCCAGCAGCTTCCCCCAGCAGACCACCGGGGAGCTGTTTTTT. It encodes CASSFPQQTTGELFF.

This chain links TRBV5-1 with TRBJ2-6; the match to TRBD2 covers 9 bases. J lost 2 bases, V lost 0 bases, and 3 bases had no gene match. Germline V gene data show CDR1 as SGHRS and CDR2 as YFSETQ. This CDR3 is built from 17 residues. CDR3 in DNA: TGCGCCAGCAGCTTGGGGCTAGCGGGGACTGGGGCCAACGTCCTGACTTTC. This codes for CASSLGLAGTGANVLTF.

The chain employs TRBV6-1 and TRBJ1-3; no clear D gene. The germline CDR1 and CDR2 sequences are MNHNS and SASEGT. The CDR3 is made up of 15 amino acids. The V gene lost 5 bases and the J gene lost 4 bases, with 15 bases spanning the gap. This chain's CDR3 is CASSPLVLQGNTIYF. CDR3 DNA sequence: TGTGCCAGCAGTCCACTAGTCCTACAAGGAAACACCATATATTTT.

This clone showed up just once. CDR3 residues: CASGTELVQYF. The DNA of the CDR3 is TGTGCCAGTGGGACAGAGTTGGTGCAGTACTTC. V gene TRBV28 combines with J gene TRBJ2-7; 7 positions match TRBD1. This CDR3 spans 11 amino acids. With 9 bases clipped from V and 9 bases from J, the junction kept 8 bases outside the gene matches. Germline-derived CDR1 and CDR2 are MDHEN and SYDVKM.

The gene calls are TRBV5-6 and TRBJ2-3; D unresolved. From germline, CDR1 is SGHDT and CDR2 YYEEEE. With 4 bases removed from V and 2 bases from J, the gap between germline ends came to 14 bases. The CDR3 contains 15 residues. CDR3 sequence: CASSPGGGNTDTQYF. CDR3 sequence (DNA): TGTGCCAGCAGCCCCGGTGGTGGGAACACAGATACGCAGTATTTT.